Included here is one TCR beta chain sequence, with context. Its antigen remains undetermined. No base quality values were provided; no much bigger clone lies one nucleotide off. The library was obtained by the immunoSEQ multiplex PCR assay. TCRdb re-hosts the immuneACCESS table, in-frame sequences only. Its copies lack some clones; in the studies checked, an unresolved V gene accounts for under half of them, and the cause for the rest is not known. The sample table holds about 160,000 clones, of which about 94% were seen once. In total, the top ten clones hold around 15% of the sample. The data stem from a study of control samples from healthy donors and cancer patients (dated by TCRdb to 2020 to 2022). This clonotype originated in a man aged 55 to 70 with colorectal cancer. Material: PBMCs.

The CDR3 reads as follows: CASRTSQETQYF. The nucleotide sequence reads TGTGCCAGCCGGACGTCGCAAGAGACCCAGTACTTC. The receptor chain draws on TRBV6-5 and TRBJ2-5, with no reliable assignment of the D segment. From the cysteine up to the phenylalanine, the CDR3 has a length of 12 residues. Just CDR3 DNA is preserved here, 36 bases in frame from base 1. V is pared back by 8 bases and J by 2 bases, with 9 bases lying between the germline termini. Based on the germline V gene, the CDR1 and CDR2 sequences are MNHEY and SVGAGI.